The TCR beta chain described here comes from a study of blood T cell repertoires in COVID-19. The overall study: In each case, the material was cDNA or gDNA derived from T cells, B-cell-depleted T cells, or PBMCs.

Sequenced by immunoSEQ multiplex PCR; TCRdb stores in-frame clones only, minus some. The data show some 320,000 clones, over 75% seen once. The ends lost 4 bases at V and 5 bases at J; junction bases unmatched: 8. The V gene's germline CDR1 is SGHRS and CDR2 YFSETQ. This CDR3 has 16 amino acids. The sequence derives from a human donor in a cohort sampled during active COVID-19. The chain is built from TRBV5-1 and TRBJ2-2; 10 bases map to TRBD1. The sample was peripheral blood. The CDR3 DNA follows: TGCGCCAGCAGCGGAGGACAGGGGGAAGGGACCGGGGAGCTGTTTTTT. It encodes CASSGGQGEGTGELFF.